The rows below give T cell receptor beta chains drawn from one sample of a study of blood T cell repertoires in COVID-19. Libraries were prepared by immunoSEQ multiplex PCR; TCRdb keeps only in-frame clonotypes and omits some of them. The data show hundreds of thousands of clones, 65% to 90% seen once. The specimen sequenced was PBMCs or T cells enriched from blood (not recorded which). The receptors stem from a man between 18 and 29 years old who had recovered from COVID-19. The CDR3 runs from the conserved cysteine through the conserved F or W. The D gene is left open where the match is weak. A clone size is listed for some rows: how often the clone was seen (once, few, many), or a class if it is expanded.

d_call: NA; j_call: TRBJ1-3; clone_size: NA; v_call: TRBV18; cdr3_aa: CASSSETGSGNTIYF; cdr3_nt: TGTGCCAGCTCATCCGAGACAGGCTCTGGAAACACCATATATTTT
d_call: TRBD1; j_call: TRBJ2-5; clone_size: NA; v_call: TRBV28; cdr3_aa: CASKGQGLSQYF; cdr3_nt: TGTGCCAGTAAGGGACAGGGGTTGTCCCAGTACTTC
d_call: NA; j_call: TRBJ1-1; clone_size: NA; v_call: TRBV28; cdr3_aa: CASSLGGFNTEAFF; cdr3_nt: TGTGCCAGCAGTTTGGGGGGATTTAACACTGAAGCTTTCTTT
d_call: NA; j_call: TRBJ2-7; clone_size: once; v_call: TRBV10-1; cdr3_aa: CASSAQQRYEQYF; cdr3_nt: TGCGCCAGCAGTGCCCAACAACGCTACGAGCAGTACTTC
d_call: NA; j_call: TRBJ1-2; clone_size: NA; v_call: TRBV19; cdr3_aa: CASLLRTEANYGYTF; cdr3_nt: TGTGCCAGCCTACTCAGGACAGAGGCGAACTATGGCTACACCTTC
d_call: NA; j_call: TRBJ2-2; clone_size: NA; v_call: TRBV25-1; cdr3_aa: CASSGGTANTGELFF; cdr3_nt: TGTGCCAGCAGTGGCGGGACAGCTAACACCGGGGAGCTGTTTTTT
d_call: TRBD1; j_call: TRBJ2-1; clone_size: NA; v_call: TRBV7-3; cdr3_aa: CASSPLDRAMGNEQFF; cdr3_nt: TGTGCCAGCAGCCCCCTGGACAGGGCGATGGGCAATGAGCAGTTCTTC
d_call: TRBD1; j_call: TRBJ2-5; clone_size: NA; v_call: TRBV6-5; cdr3_aa: CASTLTGAKEETQYF; cdr3_nt: TGTGCCAGCACTCTGACAGGGGCAAAGGAGGAGACCCAGTACTTC
d_call: TRBD1; j_call: TRBJ1-3; clone_size: NA; v_call: TRBV6-2/TRBV6-3; cdr3_aa: CASSPGQANSGNTIYF; cdr3_nt: TGTGCCAGCAGCCCAGGACAGGCCAACTCTGGAAACACCATATATTTT
d_call: TRBD1; j_call: TRBJ2-5; clone_size: NA; v_call: TRBV30; cdr3_aa: CAGDRGRVPETQYF; cdr3_nt: TGTGCCGGGGACAGGGGGCGGGTCCCAGAGACCCAGTACTTC
d_call: TRBD2; j_call: TRBJ2-2; clone_size: NA; v_call: TRBV10-3; cdr3_aa: CAISDRAGATGELFF; cdr3_nt: TGTGCCATCAGTGACAGAGCGGGAGCCACCGGGGAGCTGTTTTTT
d_call: TRBD2; j_call: TRBJ2-2; clone_size: NA; v_call: TRBV7-7; cdr3_aa: CASSLASLAAPGGTGELFF; cdr3_nt: TGTGCTAGCAGCTTAGCGTCTCTAGCGGCCCCAGGAGGCACAGGGGAGCTGTTTTTT
d_call: TRBD2; j_call: TRBJ2-1; clone_size: NA; v_call: TRBV11-3; cdr3_aa: CASSFVAGGDNEQFF; cdr3_nt: TGTGCCAGCAGCTTTGTAGCGGGAGGTGACAATGAGCAGTTCTTC
d_call: NA; j_call: TRBJ1-1; clone_size: NA; v_call: TRBV29-1; cdr3_aa: CSVSTGQTEAFF; cdr3_nt: TGCAGCGTTTCAACAGGTCAGACTGAAGCTTTCTTT
d_call: NA; j_call: TRBJ2-1; clone_size: NA; v_call: TRBV3-1/TRBV3-2; cdr3_aa: CASSQGGPASYNEQFF; cdr3_nt: TGTGCCAGCAGCCAGGGGGGACCCGCCTCCTACAATGAGCAGTTCTTC
d_call: NA; j_call: TRBJ1-2; clone_size: NA; v_call: TRBV19; cdr3_aa: CASGWTALNYGYTF; cdr3_nt: TGTGCCAGTGGGTGGACAGCTCTTAACTATGGCTACACCTTC
d_call: TRBD1; j_call: TRBJ2-7; clone_size: NA; v_call: TRBV6-5; cdr3_aa: CASREGQNYEQYF; cdr3_nt: TGTGCCAGCAGAGAGGGACAGAACTACGAGCAGTACTTC
d_call: TRBD1; j_call: TRBJ1-2; clone_size: NA; v_call: TRBV4-1; cdr3_aa: CASSQITGDYGYTF; cdr3_nt: TGCGCCAGCAGCCAAATCACAGGGGACTATGGCTACACCTTC
d_call: TRBD1; j_call: TRBJ2-7; clone_size: NA; v_call: TRBV3-1/TRBV3-2; cdr3_aa: CASSQDWQDRSYEQYF; cdr3_nt: TGTGCCAGCAGCCAAGATTGGCAGGACAGGAGCTACGAGCAGTACTTC
d_call: TRBD2; j_call: TRBJ2-1; clone_size: NA; v_call: TRBV27; cdr3_aa: CASSLFSGTRPYNEQFF; cdr3_nt: TGTGCCAGCAGTTTATTCTCTGGGACTAGACCGTACAATGAGCAGTTCTTC
d_call: TRBD2; j_call: TRBJ2-1; clone_size: NA; v_call: TRBV9; cdr3_aa: CASSVSAGAYNEQFF; cdr3_nt: TGTGCCAGCAGCGTATCAGCGGGGGCCTACAATGAGCAGTTCTTC
d_call: TRBD2; j_call: TRBJ2-5; clone_size: NA; v_call: TRBV5-4; cdr3_aa: CASSLAATSGIQETQYF; cdr3_nt: TGTGCCAGCAGCTTGGCCGCTACTAGCGGAATTCAAGAGACCCAGTACTTC
d_call: NA; j_call: TRBJ2-3; clone_size: NA; v_call: TRBV3-1/TRBV3-2; cdr3_aa: CASSQDSAGTDTQYF; cdr3_nt: TGTGCCAGCAGCCAAGATTCGGCGGGCACAGATACGCAGTATTTT
d_call: NA; j_call: TRBJ1-1; clone_size: NA; v_call: TRBV5-4; cdr3_aa: CASSSRVNTEAFF; cdr3_nt: TGTGCCAGCAGCTCGAGAGTGAACACTGAAGCTTTCTTT
d_call: NA; j_call: TRBJ1-5; clone_size: NA; v_call: TRBV6-1; cdr3_aa: CASSEGRVSNQPQHF; cdr3_nt: TGTGCCAGCAGTGAAGGGAGAGTTAGCAATCAGCCCCAGCATTTT
d_call: NA; j_call: TRBJ2-2; clone_size: NA; v_call: TRBV11-2; cdr3_aa: CASSRTRVHTGELFF; cdr3_nt: TGTGCCAGCAGCCGCACCCGGGTCCACACCGGGGAGCTGTTTTTT
d_call: TRBD2; j_call: TRBJ2-3; clone_size: once; v_call: TRBV19; cdr3_aa: CASKRGGDTQYF; cdr3_nt: TGTGCCAGTAAGAGGGGAGGGGATACGCAGTATTTT
d_call: NA; j_call: TRBJ1-4; clone_size: once; v_call: TRBV27; cdr3_aa: CASSQTTTNEKLFF; cdr3_nt: TGTGCCAGCAGCCAGACAACAACTAATGAAAAACTGTTTTTT
d_call: TRBD2; j_call: TRBJ2-7; clone_size: NA; v_call: TRBV7-8; cdr3_aa: CASSRDSGREQYF; cdr3_nt: TGTGCCAGCAGCCGGGACAGCGGGAGGGAGCAGTACTTC
d_call: TRBD2; j_call: TRBJ2-1; clone_size: NA; v_call: TRBV7-6; cdr3_aa: CASSLGTSGGTYNEQFF; cdr3_nt: TGTGCCAGCAGCTTAGGGACTAGCGGGGGAACCTACAATGAGCAGTTCTTC
d_call: NA; j_call: TRBJ2-1; clone_size: NA; v_call: TRBV11-2; cdr3_aa: CASSLFTTNEQFF; cdr3_nt: TGTGCCAGCAGCTTATTTACTACCAATGAGCAGTTCTTC
d_call: TRBD2; j_call: TRBJ2-1; clone_size: NA; v_call: TRBV5-1; cdr3_aa: CASSLGSGGTGYNEQFF; cdr3_nt: TGCGCCAGCAGCTTGGGTAGCGGGGGGACAGGCTACAATGAGCAGTTCTTC
d_call: NA; j_call: TRBJ1-5; clone_size: NA; v_call: TRBV10-3; cdr3_aa: CATSPREGEGNQPQHF; cdr3_nt: TGTGCCACCTCCCCCCGGGAGGGCGAGGGCAATCAGCCCCAGCATTTT
d_call: NA; j_call: TRBJ1-1; clone_size: NA; v_call: TRBV12-3/TRBV12-4; cdr3_aa: CASSLGSTEAFF; cdr3_nt: TGTGCCAGCAGTTTGGGCAGCACTGAAGCTTTCTTT
d_call: NA; j_call: TRBJ1-2; clone_size: few; v_call: TRBV19; cdr3_aa: CASSIVGRRSYGYTF; cdr3_nt: TGTGCCAGTAGTATAGTGGGCAGACGATCCTATGGCTACACCTTC